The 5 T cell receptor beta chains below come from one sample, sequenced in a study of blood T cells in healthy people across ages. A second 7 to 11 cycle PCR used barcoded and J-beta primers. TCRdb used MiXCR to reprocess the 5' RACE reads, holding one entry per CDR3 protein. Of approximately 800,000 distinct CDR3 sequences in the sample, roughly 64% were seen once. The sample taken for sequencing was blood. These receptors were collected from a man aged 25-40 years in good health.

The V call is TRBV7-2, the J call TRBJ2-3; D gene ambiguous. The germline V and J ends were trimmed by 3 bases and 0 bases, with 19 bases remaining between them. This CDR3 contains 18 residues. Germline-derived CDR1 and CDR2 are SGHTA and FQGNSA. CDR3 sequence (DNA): TGTGCCAGCAGCTTCGGGTCCAGTGGGAAGACTAGCACAGATACGCAGTATTTT. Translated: CASSFGSSGKTSTDTQYF.

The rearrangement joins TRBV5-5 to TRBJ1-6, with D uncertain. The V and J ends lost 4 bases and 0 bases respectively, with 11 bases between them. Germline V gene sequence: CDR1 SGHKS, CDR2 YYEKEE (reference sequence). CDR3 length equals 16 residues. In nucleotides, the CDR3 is TGTGCCAGCAGCAGCCGCGGGGACTCCTATAATTCACCCCTCCACTTT. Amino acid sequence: CASSSRGDSYNSPLHF.

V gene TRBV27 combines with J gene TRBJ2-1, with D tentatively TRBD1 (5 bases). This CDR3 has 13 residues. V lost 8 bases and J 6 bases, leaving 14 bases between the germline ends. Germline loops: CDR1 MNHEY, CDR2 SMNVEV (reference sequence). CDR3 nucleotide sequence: TGTGCCAGCGGAGAGCAGGGAAGCAATGAGCAGTTCTTC. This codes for CASGEQGSNEQFF.

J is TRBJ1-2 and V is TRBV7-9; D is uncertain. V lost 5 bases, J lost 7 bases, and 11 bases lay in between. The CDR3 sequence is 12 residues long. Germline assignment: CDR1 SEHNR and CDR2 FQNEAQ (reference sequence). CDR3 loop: CASSLRPGGYTF. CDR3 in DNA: TGTGCCAGCAGCCTGCGACCTGGTGGCTACACCTTC.

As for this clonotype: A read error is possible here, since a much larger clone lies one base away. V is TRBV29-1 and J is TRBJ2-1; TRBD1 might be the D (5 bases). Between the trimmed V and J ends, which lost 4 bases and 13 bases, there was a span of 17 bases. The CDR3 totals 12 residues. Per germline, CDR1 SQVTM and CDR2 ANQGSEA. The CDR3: CSVGTQQETQFF. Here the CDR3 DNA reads TGCAGCGTTGGGACACAACAAGAGACCCAGTTCTTC.